These 25 T cell receptor beta chains originate from one sample sequenced in a study of post-analysis software for immune sequencing data. TCR beta libraries were prepared from cDNA with unique molecular identifiers. TCRdb re-derived calls from the PCR reads in MiXCR, one entry per CDR3 protein. The sample lists 400,000 to 500,000 distinct CDR3 sequences; 35% to 45% were seen once. Study observations and caveats: Five or six TRBV segments, including TRBV5-6, TRBV5-1 and TRBV20-1, were more frequent in patients than controls.

Their antigens remain unidentified. The sample consisted of blood. These receptors all come from a girl aged 2 to 9 with multiple sclerosis.

Only a few counts were recorded for this clonotype. J is TRBJ2-7 and V is TRBV5-5, with D maybe TRBD1 (6 bases). The CDR3 is made up of 14 amino acids. The germline V gene encodes CDR1 SGHKS and CDR2 YYEKEE (reference sequence). V lost 1 base to trimming and J lost 3 bases, with 11 bases between them. The CDR3 loop reads CASSLHGTNYEQYF. The CDR3 nucleotides are TGTGCCAGCAGCTTGCATGGGACAAACTACGAGCAGTACTTC.

The gene calls are TRBV7-9 and TRBJ2-5; possibly TRBD2 for D (5 bases). The V end lost 2 bases, the J end lost 0 bases, and 13 bases lay between the germline ends. The germline CDR1 and CDR2 sequences are SEHNR and FQNEAQ (reference sequence). The CDR3 totals 16 residues. As DNA, the CDR3 is TGTGCCAGCAGCTTAAAACGAGCGGCGTACCAAGAGACCCAGTACTTC. Protein: CASSLKRAAYQETQYF.

The table lists this clonotype with a few counts. V and J are TRBV20-1 and TRBJ2-7; D may be TRBD1 (6 bases). CDR1 and CDR2 from the germline V gene are DFQATT and SNEGSKA (reference sequence). The V end lost 6 bases, the J end lost 7 bases, and 16 bases lay between the germline ends. The CDR3 runs to 12 residues. Here the CDR3 reads CSAGPTGREQYF. The CDR3 nucleotides read TGCAGTGCGGGACCTACAGGGAGAGAGCAGTACTTC.

This chain uses TRBV6-6 with TRBJ2-1, with a tentative D call TRBD2 (7 bases). The CDR3 covers 15 residues. The germline CDR1 and CDR2 sequences are MNHNY and SVGAGI (reference sequence). V was trimmed by 8 bases and J by 4 bases, leaving 18 bases between them. CDR3 DNA sequence: TGTGCCAGCTCCCGAGGGGGGGCGTTTTACAATGAGCAGTTCTTC. Protein: CASSRGGAFYNEQFF.

V and J are TRBV6-1 and TRBJ2-1; D gene uncertain. Trimming removed 7 bases at V and 6 bases at J, with 7 bases between. The CDR3 consists of 11 residues. CDR1 is MNHNS and CDR2 is SASEGT in the germline V gene. The CDR3 reads CASILSNEQFF. The CDR3 coding sequence is TGTGCCAGCATCCTATCCAATGAGCAGTTCTTC.

In this sample, this clonotype turned up a few times. V gene TRBV11-2 combines with J gene TRBJ2-4; 15 positions match TRBD2. V was pared by 1 base and J by 13 bases, with 14 bases of the junction left unmatched. The CDR3 runs to 18 residues. Per the germline V gene, CDR1 is SGHAT and CDR2 is FQNNGV. The DNA of the CDR3 is TGTGCCAGCAGCTTAGGGACTAGCGGGAGGGCCATAAGGAGGGAGCAGTACTTC. Translated, it gives CASSLGTSGRAIRREQYF.

This clonotype was observed many times. The V gene is TRBV11-2, the J gene TRBJ2-7; TRBD2 might be the D (6 bases). CDR3 length: 15 amino acids. The germline V gene has CDR1 SGHAT and CDR2 FQNNGV. V shed 1 base and J shed 4 bases, with 14 bases lying between them. The CDR3 coding sequence is TGTGCCAGCAGCTTAGGTGCGGGGTCTTGGTACGAGCAGTACTTC. Protein product: CASSLGAGSWYEQYF. The full variable domain, completed using reference TRBV11-2 and TRBJ2-7, is EAGVAQSPRYKIIEKRQSVAFWCNPISGHATLYWYQQILGQGPKLLIQFQNNGVVDDSQLPKDRFSAERLKGVDSTLKIQPAKLEDSAVYLCASSLGAGSWYEQYFGPGTRLTVT.

The chain uses TRBV9 and TRBJ1-2; D perhaps matches TRBD1 (6 bases). Trimming removed 4 bases from V and 7 bases from J, with 20 bases in between. Germline V gene sequence: CDR1 SGDLS, CDR2 YYNGEE. The CDR3 covers 15 residues. CDR3 protein: CASSMTGAAEGGYTF. The CDR3 bases are TGTGCCAGCAGCATGACGGGGGCCGCAGAGGGTGGCTACACCTTC.

The chain links TRBV5-1 to TRBJ2-5, with D perhaps TRBD2 (6 bases). The CDR3 extends over 14 amino acids. Germline V lookup: CDR1 SGHRS, CDR2 YFSETQ. Deletions cut 2 bases from V and 9 bases from J, with 17 bases between. CDR3 DNA sequence: TGCGCCAGCAGCTTTGGACGAGGGGAGGAGGCCCAGTACTTC. Protein sequence: CASSFGRGEEAQYF.

The V and J genes are TRBV7-8 and TRBJ1-2; 9 bases agree with TRBD1. V gave up 4 bases and J gave up 7 bases; unmatched junction bases: 7. CDR3 length: 14 amino acids. CDR1 and CDR2 from the germline V gene are SGHVS and FQNEAQ. The CDR3 spells CASSSYRGRSGYTF. The CDR3 bases are TGTGCCAGCAGCTCCTACAGGGGGCGTAGTGGCTACACCTTC.

The chain joins TRBV5-6 to TRBJ2-3; possible D gene TRBD1, 6 bases. The CDR3 is made up of 14 amino acids. V was pared by 3 bases and J by 8 bases, with 16 bases between. Per germline, CDR1 SGHDT and CDR2 YYEEEE. In DNA, the CDR3 is TGTGCCAGCAGCTCGCGACAGGTTGGGGGTACGCAGTATTTT. Its translation is CASSSRQVGGTQYF.

This chain connects TRBV6-5 to TRBJ2-7; the D gene is possibly TRBD2 (5 bases). This CDR3 is 13 amino acids long. The V and J ends lost 5 bases and 3 bases respectively, with 11 bases between them. CDR1 is MNHEY, CDR2 SVGAGI, per germline. The CDR3 coding sequence is TGTGCCAGCAGTCCCCGCCGGGGCTACGAGCAGTACTTC. This translates into CASSPRRGYEQYF.

This clonotype has ten or more counts. The CDR3 loop is CASSLGSSGKYNEQFF. As DNA, the CDR3 is TGTGCCAGCAGCTTAGGTTCTAGCGGGAAATACAATGAGCAGTTCTTC. The V gene is TRBV7-9, the J gene TRBJ2-1, with TRBD2 identical over 9 bases. The CDR3 runs to 16 residues. Germline loops: CDR1 SEHNR, CDR2 FQNEAQ (reference sequence). Trimming took 1 base from V and 4 from J; bases not matched to a gene: 5.

This clonotype was picked up a small number of times. The V call is TRBV6-1, the J call TRBJ2-7, with 12 positions matching TRBD2. The CDR3 loop spans 16 amino acids. Looked up from germline, CDR1 is MNHNS and CDR2 is SASEGT. V dropped 4 bases and J dropped 4; count of bases not matched to a gene: 8. CDR3 nucleotides: TGTGCCAGCAGTGCCTGGACTAGCGGGGACCCATACGAGCAGTACTTC. Translated: CASSAWTSGDPYEQYF.

In its sample, this clonotype was seen once. It is unclear where the CDR3 begins or ends on the DNA, so no DNA is shown, and the CDR3 is as TCRdb lists it. The rearrangement joins TRBV12-3 or TRBV12-4 to TRBJ2-5; the table's D gene call, TRBD1, was not cross checked with the DNA. The CDR3 has 12 residues if both end residues are counted. This chain's CDR3 is CASSFGQGASYF.

This chain joins TRBV7-9 and TRBJ2-5; D is perhaps TRBD1 (5 bases). The CDR3 extends over 16 amino acids. CDR1 and CDR2 from the germline V gene are SEHNR and FQNEAQ (reference sequence). V was trimmed by 2 bases and J by 1 base, leaving 14 bases between them. CDR3 bases: TGTGCCAGCAGCTTAAACGCAGGGATGTTCCAAGAGACCCAGTACTTC. This sequence encodes CASSLNAGMFQETQYF.

This chain connects TRBV7-2 to TRBJ2-3; 7 positions match TRBD2. The length of the CDR3 is 15 residues. The ends lost 8 bases at V and 6 bases at J; junction bases unmatched: 14. Germline CDR1 and CDR2: SGHTA and FQGNSA. The CDR3 DNA sequence: TGTGCCAGCGTCGCTAGCGGAAGCGCTGGGGATACGCAGTATTTT. Amino acid sequence: CASVASGSAGDTQYF.

The chain joins TRBV13 to TRBJ2-5, with D unresolved. The CDR3 is 14 amino acids. The V gene lost 2 bases and the J gene lost 2 bases, with 9 bases spanning the gap. Germline loops: CDR1 PRHDT, CDR2 FYEKMQ (reference sequence). This CDR3 reads CASSLNPGQETQYF. The CDR3 DNA follows: TGTGCCAGCAGCTTAAACCCAGGACAAGAGACCCAGTACTTC. The variable domain in full, with the rest retrieved from reference TRBV13 and TRBJ2-5, is AAGVIQSPRHLIKEKRETATLKCYPIPRHDTVYWYQQGPGQDPQFLISFYEKMQSDKGSIPDRFSAQQFSDYHSELNMSSLELGDSALYFCASSLNPGQETQYFGPGTRLLVL.

The CDR3, as DNA: TGCAGCGTTAGTCGGGACACGAACACCGGGGAGCTGTTTTTT. Its translation is CSVSRDTNTGELFF. The chain recombines TRBV29-1 with TRBJ2-2, with D maybe TRBD1 (6 bases). The CDR3 consists of 14 residues. Between the trimmed V and J ends, which lost 5 bases and 0 bases, there was a span of 10 bases. Looked up from germline, CDR1 is SQVTM and CDR2 is ANQGSEA.

The rearrangement links TRBV7-8 to TRBJ2-3, with 10 bases lining up with TRBD1. V shed 3 bases, J shed 8 bases, and the junction held 5 bases outside the gene matches. CDR3 length equals 14 residues. The V gene's germline CDR1 is SGHVS and CDR2 FQNEAQ. The CDR3 sequence: CASSLDRGVGTQYF. The CDR3 bases are TGTGCCAGCAGCTTGGACAGGGGGGTCGGTACGCAGTATTTT.

This clonotype was counted only a few times. Germline is not matched at one junction end, which may reflect a read error. The chain links TRBV5-1 to TRBJ2-1; no definite D call. The CDR3 length is 12 residues. Germline V gene data show CDR1 as SGHRS and CDR2 as YFSETQ. CDR3 protein: CASSSAYNGQFF. The CDR3 nucleotides read TGCGCCAGCAGCTCTGCGTATAATGGGCAGTTCTTC.

This chain uses TRBV29-1 with TRBJ2-1; TRBD1 is a possible D gene (6 bases). The CDR3 totals 14 residues. The V end was cut by 7 bases, the J end by 3 bases, with 16 bases between. In germline, CDR1 is SQVTM, CDR2 ANQGSEA. The CDR3 coding sequence is TGCAGCGCAAAACGACAGGTGGTCTACAATGAGCAGTTCTTC. Translation: CSAKRQVVYNEQFF.

The V call is TRBV20-1, the J call TRBJ1-2; D ambiguous. The CDR3 covers 11 residues. Trimming took off 8 bases at V and 4 bases at J, with 11 bases between the two ends. The V gene's germline CDR1 is DFQATT and CDR2 SNEGSKA (reference sequence). This CDR3 is CSSDLSYGYTF. In nucleotides, the CDR3 is TGCAGTTCCGACCTGAGCTATGGCTACACCTTC.

The J gene is TRBJ2-1, the V gene TRBV7-7, with 7 bases identical to TRBD1. Trimming cost V 4 bases and J 7 bases; bases outside gene matches: 10. The germline V gene has CDR1 SSHAT and CDR2 FNYEAQ (reference sequence). This CDR3 region has 15 residues. The CDR3 DNA reads TGTGCCAGCAGCTCTTCGACAGGGCAGGGGAATGAGCAGTTCTTC. This sequence encodes CASSSSTGQGNEQFF.

This clonotype showed up many times. The CDR3 protein is CASSLRGTERPDYGYTF. The CDR3, as DNA: TGTGCCAGCAGCTTACGGGGAACGGAGCGTCCTGACTATGGCTACACCTTC. The chain uses TRBV5-5 and TRBJ1-2; D not certain. Trimming took 2 bases from V and 3 from J, leaving 20 bases between them. Germline loops: CDR1 SGHKS, CDR2 YYEKEE (reference sequence). The CDR3 totals 17 residues. The entire variable domain, with the rest obtained from reference TRBV5-5 and TRBJ1-2, is as follows: DAGVTQSPTHLIKTRGQQVTLRCSPISGHKSVSWYQQVLGQGPQFIFQYYEKEERGRGNFPDRFSARQFPNYSSELNVNALLLGDSALYLCASSLRGTERPDYGYTFGSGTRLTVV.